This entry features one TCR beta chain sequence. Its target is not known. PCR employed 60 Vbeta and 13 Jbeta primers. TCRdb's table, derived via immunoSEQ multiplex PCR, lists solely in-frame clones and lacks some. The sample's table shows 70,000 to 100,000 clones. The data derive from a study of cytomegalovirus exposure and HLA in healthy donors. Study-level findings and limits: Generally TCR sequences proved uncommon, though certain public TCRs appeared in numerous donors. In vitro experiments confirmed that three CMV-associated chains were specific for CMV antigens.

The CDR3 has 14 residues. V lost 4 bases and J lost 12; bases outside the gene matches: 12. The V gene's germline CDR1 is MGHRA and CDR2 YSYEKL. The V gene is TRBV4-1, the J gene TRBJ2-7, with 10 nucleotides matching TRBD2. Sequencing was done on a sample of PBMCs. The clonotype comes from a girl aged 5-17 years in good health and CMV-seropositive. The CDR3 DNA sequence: TGCGCCAGCAGCCCTCAGTTCGGACTAGCGGTTATGTACTTC. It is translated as CASSPQFGLAVMYF.